This is a list of T cell receptor beta chains from one sample in a study of brain metastases from non-small cell lung cancer. Assay used: immunoSEQ multiplex PCR; TCRdb lists only in-frame clones, some missing. Of about 890 clones listed, 85% to 90% are singletons. What was sequenced was tumor-adjacent normal tissue. The source is a donor older than 35 with non-small cell lung cancer. CDR3s include the opening cysteine and the closing phenylalanine or tryptophan. The order of the fields is clone size, J gene, V gene, D gene, CDR3 protein, CDR3 DNA. The D gene is left open where the match is weak. A row's size may be missing; if present it is once, few, many or a size class.

clone_size: -; j_call: TRBJ1-5; v_call: TRBV5-5; d_call: -; cdr3_aa: CASSLSVGGIQPQHF; cdr3_nt: TGTGCCAGCAGCTTGTCTGTAGGGGGTATTCAGCCCCAGCATTTT
clone_size: -; j_call: TRBJ1-1; v_call: TRBV27; d_call: -; cdr3_aa: CASSLVVNTEAFF; cdr3_nt: TGTGCCAGCAGTTTAGTAGTAAACACTGAAGCTTTCTTT
clone_size: -; j_call: TRBJ2-2; v_call: TRBV7-3; d_call: -; cdr3_aa: CASSLLAGEAGELFF; cdr3_nt: TGTGCCAGCAGCTTATTGGCAGGGGAGGCCGGGGAGCTGTTTTTT
clone_size: -; j_call: TRBJ1-4; v_call: TRBV4-3; d_call: -; cdr3_aa: CASSQDLGLSNEKLFF; cdr3_nt: TGCGCCAGCAGCCAAGATCTAGGTCTCAGTAATGAAAAACTGTTTTTT
clone_size: -; j_call: TRBJ2-3; v_call: TRBV7-2; d_call: -; cdr3_aa: CASSFSMTGLSTDTQYF; cdr3_nt: TGTGCCAGCAGCTTTAGTATGACAGGCCTAAGCACAGATACGCAGTATTTT
clone_size: -; j_call: TRBJ2-3; v_call: TRBV19; d_call: TRBD2; cdr3_aa: CASTSLAGSTDTQYF; cdr3_nt: TGTGCCAGTACTTCACTAGCGGGGAGCACAGATACGCAGTATTTT
clone_size: -; j_call: TRBJ1-5; v_call: TRBV19; d_call: TRBD1; cdr3_aa: CASRDRGNQPQHF; cdr3_nt: TGTGCCAGTAGAGACAGGGGTAATCAGCCCCAGCATTTT
clone_size: -; j_call: TRBJ1-2; v_call: TRBV28; d_call: -; cdr3_aa: CASSPPGPNGYTF; cdr3_nt: TGTGCCAGCAGTCCTCCGGGGCCGAATGGCTACACCTTC
clone_size: few; j_call: TRBJ1-1; v_call: TRBV10-2; d_call: TRBD1; cdr3_aa: CASSGTGRGRTWTEAFF; cdr3_nt: TGCGCCAGCAGCGGAACGGGCAGGGGGCGAACTTGGACTGAAGCTTTCTTT
clone_size: -; j_call: TRBJ2-2; v_call: TRBV4-1; d_call: -; cdr3_aa: CASSRTPTGTGELFF; cdr3_nt: TGCGCCAGCAGCCGAACCCCGACAGGTACCGGGGAGCTGTTTTTT
clone_size: -; j_call: TRBJ1-2; v_call: TRBV19; d_call: -; cdr3_aa: CASSIEGPTKLLYTF; cdr3_nt: TGTGCCAGTAGTATAGAAGGACCGACAAAACTGCTCTACACCTTC
clone_size: -; j_call: TRBJ1-4; v_call: TRBV3-1/TRBV3-2; d_call: -; cdr3_aa: CASSQVPSTLPEEKLFF; cdr3_nt: TGTGCCAGCAGCCAAGTCCCATCGACCTTACCGGAAGAAAAACTGTTTTTT
clone_size: -; j_call: TRBJ1-4; v_call: TRBV19; d_call: -; cdr3_aa: CASSITGRTNEKLFF; cdr3_nt: TGTGCCAGTAGTATTACAGGCAGGACTAATGAAAAACTGTTTTTT
clone_size: -; j_call: TRBJ2-1; v_call: TRBV7-9; d_call: -; cdr3_aa: CTSSSAQLGRNEQFF; cdr3_nt: TGTACCAGCAGTTCGGCTCAGTTAGGACGCAATGAGCAGTTCTTC
clone_size: -; j_call: TRBJ2-5; v_call: TRBV5-8; d_call: -; cdr3_aa: CASSLGGQPGRTQYF; cdr3_nt: TGTGCCAGCAGCTTGGGAGGGCAGCCGGGAAGGACCCAGTACTTC
clone_size: -; j_call: TRBJ1-1; v_call: TRBV6-5; d_call: -; cdr3_aa: CASSYSSGAPEAFF; cdr3_nt: TGTGCCAGCAGTTACTCTTCAGGTGCGCCTGAAGCTTTCTTT
clone_size: -; j_call: TRBJ1-6; v_call: TRBV3-1/TRBV3-2; d_call: -; cdr3_aa: CASSSGYPILHHNSPLHF; cdr3_nt: TGTGCCAGCAGCTCAGGGTATCCCATTTTACATCATAATTCACCCCTCCACTTT
clone_size: -; j_call: TRBJ2-7; v_call: TRBV10-3; d_call: -; cdr3_aa: CAISGTNTPDEQYF; cdr3_nt: TGTGCCATCAGTGGGACGAATACTCCCGACGAGCAGTACTTC
clone_size: -; j_call: TRBJ2-7; v_call: TRBV29-1; d_call: -; cdr3_aa: CSVGATKVFYEQYF; cdr3_nt: TGCAGCGTGGGGGCGACAAAGGTCTTCTACGAGCAGTACTTC
clone_size: -; j_call: TRBJ1-2; v_call: TRBV2; d_call: TRBD1; cdr3_aa: CASTGAGQGYGYTF; cdr3_nt: TGTGCCAGCACGGGCGCGGGACAGGGTTATGGCTACACCTTC
clone_size: -; j_call: TRBJ1-2; v_call: TRBV2; d_call: -; cdr3_aa: CASSEYAGANYGYTF; cdr3_nt: TGTGCCAGCAGTGAATACGCGGGGGCGAACTATGGCTACACCTTC
clone_size: -; j_call: TRBJ2-7; v_call: TRBV18; d_call: TRBD1; cdr3_aa: CASSPGQGPYEQYF; cdr3_nt: TGTGCCAGCTCACCCGGACAGGGTCCCTACGAGCAGTACTTC
clone_size: -; j_call: TRBJ2-1; v_call: TRBV30; d_call: -; cdr3_aa: CAWSRQYNEQFF; cdr3_nt: TGTGCCTGGAGTCGACAGTACAATGAGCAGTTCTTC
clone_size: -; j_call: TRBJ1-6; v_call: TRBV7-9; d_call: -; cdr3_aa: CASSPTGSFLHF; cdr3_nt: TGTGCCAGCAGCCCCACAGGGAGTTTCCTCCACTTT
clone_size: once; j_call: TRBJ2-7; v_call: TRBV14; d_call: -; cdr3_aa: CASSQNFARYEQYF; cdr3_nt: TGTGCCAGCAGCCAAAATTTTGCACGGTACGAGCAGTACTTC
clone_size: -; j_call: TRBJ2-1; v_call: TRBV6-2/TRBV6-3; d_call: -; cdr3_aa: CASSYSIGLGSEVDEQFF; cdr3_nt: TGTGCCAGCAGTTACTCGATAGGGCTGGGGTCAGAGGTCGATGAGCAGTTCTTC
clone_size: -; j_call: TRBJ1-1; v_call: TRBV5-5; d_call: -; cdr3_aa: CASSFFSNTEAFF; cdr3_nt: TGTGCCAGCAGCTTCTTCTCGAACACTGAAGCTTTCTTT
clone_size: -; j_call: TRBJ1-3; v_call: TRBV5-5; d_call: -; cdr3_aa: CASSWSISGNTIYF; cdr3_nt: TGTGCCAGCAGCTGGTCGATCTCTGGAAACACCATATATTTT
clone_size: -; j_call: TRBJ1-5; v_call: TRBV2; d_call: -; cdr3_aa: CASGPEYSNQPQHF; cdr3_nt: TGTGCCAGCGGCCCGGAGTATAGCAATCAGCCCCAGCATTTT
clone_size: once; j_call: TRBJ2-5; v_call: TRBV7-6; d_call: -; cdr3_aa: CASSLAGSRETQYF; cdr3_nt: TGTGCCAGCAGCTTAGCGGGGTCGCGGGAGACCCAGTACTTC
clone_size: -; j_call: TRBJ1-2; v_call: TRBV10-1; d_call: -; cdr3_aa: CASRENGYTF; cdr3_nt: TGCGCCAGCAGAGAAAATGGCTACACCTTC
clone_size: -; j_call: TRBJ2-1; v_call: TRBV4-1; d_call: TRBD2; cdr3_aa: CASSRPGLAGGPVF; cdr3_nt: TGCGCCAGCAGCCGCCCGGGACTAGCGGGGGGGCCGGTCTTC
clone_size: -; j_call: TRBJ1-1; v_call: TRBV14; d_call: -; cdr3_aa: CASSHGGVAFF; cdr3_nt: TGTGCCAGCAGCCACGGGGGGGTAGCTTTCTTT
clone_size: -; j_call: TRBJ2-7; v_call: TRBV29-1; d_call: -; cdr3_aa: CSVALTGSYEQYF; cdr3_nt: TGCAGCGTGGCTTTAACGGGGTCCTACGAGCAGTACTTC
clone_size: -; j_call: TRBJ1-2; v_call: TRBV9; d_call: TRBD1; cdr3_aa: CASSATGGYGYTF; cdr3_nt: TGTGCCAGCAGCGCAACAGGGGGCTATGGCTACACCTTC
clone_size: -; j_call: TRBJ1-3; v_call: TRBV19; d_call: -; cdr3_aa: CASSTQSVSGNTIYF; cdr3_nt: TGTGCCAGTAGTACACAGAGCGTCTCTGGAAACACCATATATTTT
clone_size: -; j_call: TRBJ2-3; v_call: TRBV18; d_call: TRBD2; cdr3_aa: CASSPKSGGTDTQYF; cdr3_nt: TGTGCCAGCTCACCAAAGAGCGGGGGTACTGATACGCAGTATTTT
clone_size: large; j_call: TRBJ2-1; v_call: TRBV6-2/TRBV6-3; d_call: TRBD2; cdr3_aa: CASSYPEWTSGGTYNEQFF; cdr3_nt: TGTGCCAGCAGTTACCCCGAGTGGACTAGCGGGGGGACCTACAATGAGCAGTTCTTC